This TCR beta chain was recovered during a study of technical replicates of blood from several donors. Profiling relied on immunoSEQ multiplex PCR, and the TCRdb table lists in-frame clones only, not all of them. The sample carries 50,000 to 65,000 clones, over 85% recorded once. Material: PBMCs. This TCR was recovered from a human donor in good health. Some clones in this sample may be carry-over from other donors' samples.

The CDR3 nucleotides are TGCGCCAGCAGCTTGGACCCAGGAAGCTCCTACGAGCAGTACTTC. Translation: CASSLDPGSSYEQYF. This sequence joins TRBV5-1 and TRBJ2-7, with D unresolved. The CDR3 runs 15 residues. The V gene lost 0 bases and the J gene lost 0 bases, with 10 bases spanning the gap. The germline V gene encodes CDR1 SGHRS and CDR2 YFSETQ.